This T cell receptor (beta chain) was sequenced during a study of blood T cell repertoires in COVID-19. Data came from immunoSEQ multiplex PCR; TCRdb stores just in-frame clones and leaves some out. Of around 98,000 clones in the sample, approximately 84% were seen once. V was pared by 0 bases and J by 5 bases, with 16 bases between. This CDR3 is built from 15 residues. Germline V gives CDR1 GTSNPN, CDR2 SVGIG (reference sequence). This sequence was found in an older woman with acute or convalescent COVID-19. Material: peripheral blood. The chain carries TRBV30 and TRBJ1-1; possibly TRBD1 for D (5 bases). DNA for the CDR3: TGTGCCTGGAGTGTACGGGCAGGGAGGCGAACTGAAGCTTTCTTT. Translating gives CAWSVRAGRRTEAFF.